Listed below are T cell receptor beta chains from one sample, sequenced in a study of graft-versus-host responses after intestinal transplantation. Clones were sequenced by immunoSEQ multiplex PCR, and TCRdb holds only the in-frame ones, with some missing. This table holds some 45,000 clones, roughly nine tenths found once. Sequencing used PBMCs, obtained 524 days after transplant. These receptors were collected from a human patient who received an intestinal transplant, so some T cells may come from the graft donor. Each CDR3 is given with its conserved first and last residue. Fields, in order: clone size, J gene, V gene, D gene, CDR3 DNA, CDR3 protein. A D gene is named only where the DNA matches it firmly. Where a row states a size, it is once, few, many or the class of an expanded clone; other rows omit it.

-	TRBJ2-7	TRBV7-2	TRBD2	TGTGCCAGCAGCTTAGATATAGCGGGAGTTCAAGAGCAGTACTTC	CASSLDIAGVQEQYF
-	TRBJ1-2	TRBV6-5	-	TGTGCCAGCAGTTACTCGAGGGGGGCCGCCTATGGCTACACCTTC	CASSYSRGAAYGYTF
-	TRBJ2-1	TRBV6-5	-	TGTGCCAGCAGTTACTCGAGCTCCTACAATGAGCAGTTCTTC	CASSYSSSYNEQFF
-	TRBJ2-1	TRBV6-5	-	TGTGCCAGCAGTTACTCGGAGGTCGGACAGAGAAATGAGCAGTTCTTC	CASSYSEVGQRNEQFF
-	TRBJ1-5	TRBV5-4	-	TGTGCCAGCAGCTTCGGGGCGAATCAGCCCCAGCATTTT	CASSFGANQPQHF
-	TRBJ1-5	TRBV18	-	TGTGCCAGCTCACCCCAGGGGACGGGGCAGCCCCAGCATTTT	CASSPQGTGQPQHF
-	TRBJ2-1	TRBV14	-	TGTGCCAGCAGCCAAGATTGGGGGTACAATGAGCAGTTCTTC	CASSQDWGYNEQFF
-	TRBJ2-1	TRBV30	TRBD1	TGTGCCTGGAGTGGGGTCCGGACAGGGTCGAGCAATGAGCAGTTCTTC	CAWSGVRTGSSNEQFF
-	TRBJ1-4	TRBV6-1	TRBD1	TGTGCCAGCAGTGAAAAGGACAGGTGGGGTGAAAAACTGTTTTTT	CASSEKDRWGEKLFF
-	TRBJ1-1	TRBV9	-	TGTGCCAGCAGCGATCCGGGGACTATGAACACTGAAGCTTTCTTT	CASSDPGTMNTEAFF
-	TRBJ2-7	TRBV7-9	-	TGTGCCAGCAGCGGTACGGGCTACGAGCAGTACTTC	CASSGTGYEQYF
-	TRBJ2-7	TRBV6-1	-	TGTGCCAGCTGCGGACCCCGAGGGTCCTACGAGCAGTACTTC	CASCGPRGSYEQYF
few	TRBJ2-7	TRBV6-1	TRBD1	TGTGCCAGCAGTGAAGCTACAGGGGGCTTCTACGAGCAGTACTTC	CASSEATGGFYEQYF
-	TRBJ2-7	TRBV21-1	-	TGTGCCAGCAGCAAAAGTCGATTCTGGGGGCGGGGGCAGTACTTC	CASSKSRFWGRGQYF
-	TRBJ1-2	TRBV19	TRBD1	TGTGCCAGTAGTTGGACAGGGGTTGGCTACACCTTC	CASSWTGVGYTF
-	TRBJ2-3	TRBV6-1	TRBD2	TGTGCCAGCAGTGTGGCGGGGGGCCCAGATACGCAGTATTTT	CASSVAGGPDTQYF
-	TRBJ2-3	TRBV13	TRBD1	TGTGCCAGCAGCCAAGGGACAGGGGCCACAGATACGCAGTATTTT	CASSQGTGATDTQYF
-	TRBJ1-4	TRBV30	TRBD1	TGTGCCTGGAGTTTGGGGACAGGGACTAATGAAAAACTGTTTTTT	CAWSLGTGTNEKLFF
-	TRBJ1-6	TRBV25-1	-	TGTGCCAGCAGTGTCCTTTATAATTCACCCCTCCACTTT	CASSVLYNSPLHF
-	TRBJ2-6	TRBV18	TRBD1	TGTGCCAGCTCACCACGACAGGGGATCGCTGGGGCCAACGTCCTGACTTTC	CASSPRQGIAGANVLTF
few	TRBJ2-3	TRBV4-2	TRBD1	TGTGCCAGCAGCCAGGGCCCTCAGGGGGGCACAGATACGCAGTATTTT	CASSQGPQGGTDTQYF
-	TRBJ2-3	TRBV28	TRBD1	TGTGCCAGCCAACCCCTAAAGGGGGCGACAGATACGCAGTATTTT	CASQPLKGATDTQYF
-	TRBJ1-1	TRBV7-9	-	TGTGCCAGCAGCCCCCGCGGCGGGGTTTTGAACACTGAAGCTTTCTTT	CASSPRGGVLNTEAFF
-	TRBJ2-1	TRBV27	-	TGTGCCAGCAGTCTCCACGGGTTCATCTACAATGAGCAGTTCTTC	CASSLHGFIYNEQFF
-	TRBJ2-5	TRBV27	-	TGTGCCAGCAGTTTACGCCCCGGGCAAGAGACCCAGTACTTC	CASSLRPGQETQYF
once	TRBJ1-3	TRBV13	-	TGTGCCAGCAGCCTCAACGTCGACAGCTTTGGAAACACCATATATTTT	CASSLNVDSFGNTIYF
once	TRBJ1-1	TRBV4-1	-	TGCGCCAGCAGCCAAGGTCGGGCTACTGAAGCTTTCTTT	CASSQGRATEAFF
-	TRBJ2-2	TRBV10-2	TRBD2	TGCGCCAGCACTCGAGCGGGAGGGGGCTCCGGGGAGCTGTTTTTT	CASTRAGGGSGELFF
-	TRBJ2-2	TRBV5-6	TRBD1	TGTGCCAGCAGCTGGGAACAGGGGACCGGGGAGCTGTTTTTT	CASSWEQGTGELFF
-	TRBJ2-1	TRBV5-1	TRBD2	TGCGCCAGCAGCTTGGGACTAGCGGGAGGTCGCGGCTCCTACAATGAGCAGTTCTTC	CASSLGLAGGRGSYNEQFF
-	TRBJ2-7	TRBV25-1	TRBD2	TGTGCCAGCAATAGCGGGAGCTACGAGCAGTACTTC	CASNSGSYEQYF
-	TRBJ2-7	TRBV5-1	TRBD2	TGCGCCAGCAGCTTGGGGAGAGGACTAGCGGGAGAGGGCTACGAGCAGTACTTC	CASSLGRGLAGEGYEQYF
-	TRBJ2-7	TRBV18	-	TGTGCCAGCTCACCACGGCCTGGGAGCTTGAGCTCCTACGAGCAGTACTTC	CASSPRPGSLSSYEQYF
-	TRBJ2-7	TRBV27	-	TGTGCCAGCAGTTTATCATACGAGCAGTACTTC	CASSLSYEQYF
-	TRBJ2-1	TRBV6-4	-	TGTGCCAGCAGTGTCCAAAACTATGGGACGGCCAACAATGAGCAGTTCTTC	CASSVQNYGTANNEQFF
-	TRBJ2-7	TRBV7-6	TRBD2	TGTGCCAGCAGCTTAGGTCCGGGACTAGCGGGTTCTGGTCCCTACGAGCAGTACTTC	CASSLGPGLAGSGPYEQYF
-	TRBJ2-3	TRBV5-4	-	TGTGCCAGCAGCTCCCGGGACGAACACACAGATACGCAGTATTTT	CASSSRDEHTDTQYF
-	TRBJ2-1	TRBV5-8	TRBD1	TGTGCCAGCAGCTTGGCCACAGGGGCTTACAATGAGCAGTTCTTC	CASSLATGAYNEQFF
-	TRBJ1-1	TRBV5-6	TRBD1	TGTGCCAGCAGCCCCCCCACAGGGGTCGGAACTGAAGCTTTCTTT	CASSPPTGVGTEAFF
-	TRBJ2-7	TRBV27	-	TGTGCCAGCAGTCCGGGACTGGGGTTCGAGCAGTACTTC	CASSPGLGFEQYF
-	TRBJ2-1	TRBV9	-	TGTGCCAGCAGCGTAGAGAGGTCCGGACCTACCGGGGAGCAGTTCTTC	CASSVERSGPTGEQFF
-	TRBJ2-1	TRBV2	TRBD2	TGTGCCAGCAGTGCTCCTTTTCTAGCGGGGGGGCTAGACAATGAGCAGTTCTTC	CASSAPFLAGGLDNEQFF
-	TRBJ1-1	TRBV7-9	-	TGTGCCAGCAGCTTAGCGGGGGAGAACACTGAAGCTTTCTTT	CASSLAGENTEAFF
-	TRBJ2-7	TRBV7-6	TRBD2	TGTGCCAGCAGCTTAGTACGGGAGGGCTCCTACGAGCAGTACTTC	CASSLVREGSYEQYF
-	TRBJ2-5	TRBV27	-	TGTGCCAGCAGTGGGCGAGGAGGGGGAGAGACCCAGTACTTC	CASSGRGGGETQYF
-	TRBJ2-1	TRBV21-1	-	TGTGCCAGCAGCAAAGCGCATAGGACTAGCGGGACAGACTCCTACAATGAGCAGTTCTTC	CASSKAHRTSGTDSYNEQFF
-	TRBJ2-1	TRBV10-3	TRBD1	TGTGCCACAGGACAGGGTAGGGATGAGCAGTTCTTC	CATGQGRDEQFF
-	TRBJ2-7	TRBV6-5	-	TGTGCCAGCAGTTACTCTTGGTACGAGCAGTACTTC	CASSYSWYEQYF
-	TRBJ2-6	TRBV23-1	-	TGCGCCAGCAGTTGCTCTAGGACGCAACAAAGTCGGGCCAACGTCCTGACTTTC	CASSCSRTQQSRANVLTF
-	TRBJ2-1	TRBV19	-	TGTGCCAGTACCCCTCAGGGGACTGGCCACAATGAGCAGTTCTTC	CASTPQGTGHNEQFF
-	TRBJ2-1	TRBV28	-	TGTGCCAGCAGTGGGTGGGGGCTAGGCAATGAGCAGTTCTTC	CASSGWGLGNEQFF
-	TRBJ1-2	TRBV11-2	TRBD1	TGTGCCAGCAGCTTACAGGGAGGGGGCAGCTATGGCTACACCTTC	CASSLQGGGSYGYTF
-	TRBJ1-3	TRBV30	-	TGTGCCTGGATGCGAGGCGGAAACACCATATATTTT	CAWMRGGNTIYF